Below are 27 T cell receptor beta chains sequenced from a single sample in a study of beta chain features in type 1 diabetes. Reverse transcribing all isolated RNA meant expressed TCRB transcripts were sequenced. Data came from immunoSEQ multiplex PCR; TCRdb stores just in-frame clones and leaves some out. The profile shows hundreds of thousands of clones, roughly an eighth of them singletons. Points from the study as a whole: Shorter TCRB CDR3s, moderately but significantly so, were found in Type 1 diabetes patients in all four CD4+ subsets.

What these receptors recognize is not known. What was sequenced was naive CD4+ T cells from blood. These TCRs come from a man aged 18-30 years with type 1 diabetes.

The V call is TRBV5-1, the J call TRBJ1-2; D call uncertain. The CDR3 contains 15 residues. In germline, CDR1 is SGHRS, CDR2 YFSETQ. Deletions cut 1 base from V and 5 bases from J, with 15 bases between. CDR3 sequence (DNA): TGCGCCAGCAGCTTGTCCGGGATAATGACGTATGGCTACACCTTC. Amino acid sequence: CASSLSGIMTYGYTF. The whole variable domain, filled in from reference TRBV5-1 and TRBJ1-2, reads KAGVTQTPRYLIKTRGQQVTLSCSPISGHRSVSWYQQTPGQGLQFLFEYFSETQRNKGNFPGRFSGRQFSNSRSEMNVSTLELGDSALYLCASSLSGIMTYGYTFGSGTRLTVV.

This clone has a handful of counts. The rearrangement uses TRBV5-1 and TRBJ2-1; the match to TRBD1 covers 8 bases. The CDR3 covers 18 residues. The germline CDR1 and CDR2 sequences are SGHRS and YFSETQ. V was pared by 6 bases and J by 8 bases, with 22 bases of the junction left unmatched. CDR3 bases: TGCGCCAGCACCCAGGGGGGACGGACAGGGATAATTCTCGATGAGCAGTTCTTC. This codes for CASTQGGRTGIILDEQFF.

The chain couples TRBV5-1 to TRBJ1-2; D gene unclear. The V gene's germline CDR1 is SGHRS and CDR2 YFSETQ. V was pared by 7 bases and J by 4 bases, with 8 bases between. This CDR3 is built from 11 residues. CDR3 region: CASGEGYGYTF. Here the CDR3 DNA reads TGCGCCAGCGGCGAGGGCTATGGCTACACCTTC.

In this sample, this clone turned up a few times. The chain joins TRBV29-1 to TRBJ1-1, with D uncertain. This CDR3 has 12 residues. Germline CDR1 is SQVTM and CDR2 is ANQGSEA. V gave up 5 bases and J gave up 4 bases, with 11 bases separating them. As DNA, the CDR3 is TGCAGCGTTATCCCGGGAGGCACTGAAGCTTTCTTT. Amino acid sequence: CSVIPGGTEAFF.

This clone has a handful of counts. The CDR3 DNA follows: TGTGCCAGCAGTGAAAGTCGGTCTGTAGGACCCCAGCATTTT. Translating it yields CASSESRSVGPQHF. This rearrangement joins TRBV2 to TRBJ1-5; no clear D. Germline loops: CDR1 SNHLY, CDR2 FYNNEI. With 2 bases removed from V and 10 bases from J, the gap between germline ends came to 15 bases. This CDR3 is 14 amino acids long.

The table lists this clone with a few counts. The chain links TRBV29-1 to TRBJ1-5; a possible D gene is TRBD1 (5 bases). This CDR3 contains 13 residues. With 4 bases removed from V and 3 bases from J, the gap between germline ends came to 10 bases. Germline V gene lookup returns CDR1 SQVTM and CDR2 ANQGSEA. The DNA for the CDR3 is TGCAGCGTTGGTGAGGGGCTCAATCAGCCCCAGCATTTT. This gives the protein CSVGEGLNQPQHF.

This chain uses TRBV7-2 with TRBJ2-7; D possibly corresponds to TRBD1 (6 bases). Germline CDR1 reads SGHTA; CDR2 reads FQGNSA. Trimming shortened V by 1 base and J by 0 bases, and 10 bases separated the two germline ends. This CDR3 is 15 amino acids long. For the CDR3, the DNA is TGTGCCAGCAGCTTAGGGGGGCTTCTCTCCTACGAGCAGTACTTC. It specifies CASSLGGLLSYEQYF.

There are a few counts of this clone. The V gene is TRBV28, the J gene TRBJ2-6; TRBD1 might be the D (6 bases). V lost 4 bases, J lost 5 bases, and 21 bases lay in between. Germline CDR1 is MDHEN and CDR2 is SYDVKM. The CDR3 covers 18 residues. The CDR3 nucleotides are TGTGCCAGCAGTTCACCGACAGGCTCTACCCTCTGGGCCAACGTCCTGACTTTC. Translating gives CASSSPTGSTLWANVLTF.

J is TRBJ2-7 and V is TRBV7-9, with TRBD1 matching 9 bases. The CDR3 totals 15 residues. V was clipped by 6 bases and J by 0 bases; unmatched bases: 6. Per the germline V gene, CDR1 is SEHNR and CDR2 is FQNEAQ (reference sequence). The CDR3 loop reads CASRPRQGDSYEQYF. CDR3 sequence (DNA): TGTGCCAGCAGACCCAGACAGGGGGACTCCTACGAGCAGTACTTC.

This clone was counted a few times. The J gene is TRBJ2-7, the V gene TRBV15, with 10 bases matching TRBD1. CDR1 is LNHNV, CDR2 YYDKDF, per germline (reference sequence). J was trimmed by 2 bases and V by 0 bases; bases with no gene match: 1. The CDR3 contains 15 residues. CDR3 DNA: TGTGCCACCAGCAGAGAAGGACAGGGGGCCTACGAGCAGTACTTC. Amino acids: CATSREGQGAYEQYF.

The J gene is TRBJ2-1, the V gene TRBV18; no clear D gene. The CDR3 totals 11 residues. Germline CDR1 KGHSH, CDR2 LQKENI. Trimming pared 5 bases from V and 8 bases from J, leaving 7 bases between. The CDR3 loop is CASSSTDEQFF. In DNA form, the CDR3 reads TGTGCCAGCTCATCGACCGATGAGCAGTTCTTC.

This clone was seen a handful of times. The chain uses TRBV5-1 and TRBJ1-1; 12 nucleotides agree with TRBD1. CDR1 and CDR2 (germline): SGHRS, YFSETQ. The junction had 3 bases not matched to a gene; V was cut back by 5 bases and J by 4 bases. The CDR3 has 14 amino acids. The CDR3 here is CASSGTGGVTEAFF. In DNA form, the CDR3 reads TGCGCCAGCAGTGGGACAGGGGGCGTCACTGAAGCTTTCTTT.

This sequence joins TRBV15 and TRBJ2-1; D perhaps matches TRBD1 (5 bases). Trimming took 0 bases from V and 0 from J, leaving 9 bases between them. CDR3 length equals 16 residues. CDR1 is LNHNV, CDR2 YYDKDF, per germline (reference sequence). CDR3 amino acids: CATSRDRDSSYNEQFF. The DNA for the CDR3 is TGTGCCACCAGCAGAGATCGTGACAGCTCCTACAATGAGCAGTTCTTC.

The V and J genes are TRBV7-2 and TRBJ1-2; possibly TRBD1 for D (5 bases). The CDR3 is made up of 14 amino acids. Germline loops: CDR1 SGHTA, CDR2 FQGNSA. The V end lost 4 bases, the J end lost 4 bases, and 13 bases lay between the germline ends. CDR3 sequence reads: CASSSRTDSYGYTF. The CDR3 DNA reads as TGTGCCAGCAGCTCCCGAACAGACAGCTATGGCTACACCTTC.

The chain links TRBV30 to TRBJ1-5; D not certain. The CDR3 has 12 residues. Germline CDR1 is GTSNPN and CDR2 is SVGIG (reference sequence). The ends were cut back, 8 bases at V and 3 bases at J, with 11 bases in the middle. The CDR3 nucleotides read TGTGCCCTTAGGGTGGACAATCAGCCCCAGCATTTT. Its translation is CALRVDNQPQHF.

The chain links TRBV18 to TRBJ1-1; perhaps TRBD1 as D (5 bases). Germline V lookup: CDR1 KGHSH, CDR2 LQKENI. The CDR3 is 15 residues long. V dropped 2 bases and J dropped 0 bases, with 10 bases sitting between them. CDR3: CASSPGGALNTEAFF. The CDR3 DNA follows: TGTGCCAGCTCACCAGGTGGGGCCTTGAACACTGAAGCTTTCTTT.

A few counts support this clone. This chain connects TRBV7-9 to TRBJ2-7; tentatively, D is TRBD1 (6 bases). CDR1 SEHNR and CDR2 FQNEAQ come from the germline V gene (reference sequence). V shed 1 base and J shed 1 base, with 14 bases lying between them. This CDR3 region has 16 residues. For the CDR3, the DNA is TGTGCCAGCAGCTTAGAACGGACAGAGTTATCCTACGAGCAGTACTTC. Encoded protein: CASSLERTELSYEQYF.

J is TRBJ2-7 and V is TRBV5-1, with D maybe TRBD1 (5 bases). V shed 7 bases and J shed 0 bases, with 17 bases lying between them. Germline V gene lookup returns CDR1 SGHRS and CDR2 YFSETQ. The CDR3 has 15 amino acids. CDR3 coding DNA: TGCGCCAGCCACCCCCAGGGCCTATCCTCCTACGAGCAGTACTTC. Protein product: CASHPQGLSSYEQYF. Full variable domain (missing parts from reference TRBV5-1 and TRBJ2-7): KAGVTQTPRYLIKTRGQQVTLSCSPISGHRSVSWYQQTPGQGLQFLFEYFSETQRNKGNFPGRFSGRQFSNSRSEMNVSTLELGDSALYLCASHPQGLSSYEQYFGPGTRLTVT.

This clone was detected only a few times. This rearrangement joins TRBV29-1 to TRBJ1-3; D is ambiguous. The CDR3 contains 12 residues. The germline gives CDR1 SQVTM, CDR2 ANQGSEA. Trimming took off 7 bases at V and 2 bases at J, with 9 bases between the two ends. In nucleotides, the CDR3 is TGCAGCGGGGCGGGCGCTGGAAACACCATATATTTT. Translation gives CSGAGAGNTIYF.

The chain links TRBV4-1 to TRBJ2-2; D is unresolved. CDR3 length equals 15 residues. Per the germline V gene, CDR1 is MGHRA and CDR2 is YSYEKL. V was trimmed by 3 bases and J by 6 bases, leaving 14 bases between them. For the CDR3, the DNA is TGCGCCAGCAGCCAGGGTGGCATGACCGCCGGGGAGCTGTTTTTT. It encodes CASSQGGMTAGELFF.

This clone was picked up a small number of times. Mismatch with germline at one junction end may stem from a read error. The V call is TRBV7-7, the J call TRBJ2-3, with 7 bases fitting TRBD1. The CDR3 is 14 residues long. Germline assignment: CDR1 SSHAT and CDR2 FNYEAQ (reference sequence). CDR3 nucleotides: TGTGCTAGCAGCTCGGGACAGCGCACAGATACGCAGTATTTT. This encodes CASSSGQRTDTQYF.

The chain carries TRBV7-8 and TRBJ2-3; 8 bases align to TRBD2. Germline CDR1 SGHVS, CDR2 FQNEAQ. There are 16 residues in the CDR3. J lost 4 bases, V lost 5 bases, and 11 bases had no gene match. The CDR3 region is CASSRGSSGAADTQYF. DNA for the CDR3: TGTGCCAGCAGCCGGGGGAGTAGCGGGGCGGCAGATACGCAGTATTTT.

The rearrangement joins TRBV28 to TRBJ1-1, with no clear D. Germline V gene lookup returns CDR1 MDHEN and CDR2 SYDVKM. The V end lost 7 bases, the J end lost 11 bases, and 17 bases lay between the germline ends. CDR3 length equals 12 residues. The CDR3 DNA is TGTGCCAGCAAAGGAAGAGCGGGTAGCGCTTTCTTT. It yields the protein CASKGRAGSAFF.

There are a few counts of this clone. The V call is TRBV2, the J call TRBJ2-5; TRBD1 agrees at 7 bases. With 5 bases clipped from V and 2 bases from J, the junction kept 8 bases outside the gene matches. The CDR3 runs to 15 residues. Germline V gene lookup returns CDR1 SNHLY and CDR2 FYNNEI. The CDR3 DNA sequence: TGTGCCAGCAGTTTACAGGGACAGAGACAAGAGACCCAGTACTTC. Translated, it gives CASSLQGQRQETQYF.

The J gene is TRBJ1-2, the V gene TRBV19, with 10 nucleotides matching TRBD1. The CDR3 consists of 13 residues. The junction had 4 bases not matched to a gene; V was cut back by 5 bases and J by 7 bases. The germline V gene has CDR1 LNHDA and CDR2 SQIVND (reference sequence). For the CDR3, the DNA is TGTGCCAGTAGTGAGGACAGGGGGAGTGGCTACACCTTC. Translated, it gives CASSEDRGSGYTF.

The genes are TRBV18 and TRBJ1-4; D perhaps matches TRBD1 (6 bases). The V end lost 4 bases, the J end lost 13 bases, and 19 bases lay between the germline ends. The CDR3 is 14 residues long. Germline CDR1 KGHSH, CDR2 LQKENI. In DNA, the CDR3 is TGTGCCAGCTCACTTTCGCCGCCACGGACAGTACTGTTTTTT. This codes for CASSLSPPRTVLFF. Combining the CDR3 with reference TRBV18 and TRBJ1-4 gives the whole variable domain NAGVMQNPRHLVRRRGQEARLRCSPMKGHSHVYWYRQLPEEGLKFMVYLQKENIIDESGMPKERFSAEFPKEGPSILRIQQVVRGDSAAYFCASSLSPPRTVLFFGSGTQLSVL.

The rearrangement uses TRBV4-1 and TRBJ2-1; D possibly corresponds to TRBD1 (5 bases). This CDR3 region has 15 residues. V was cut by 0 bases and J by 3 bases, with 9 bases left in between. Germline V gives CDR1 MGHRA, CDR2 YSYEKL. The CDR3 sequence is CASSQDWQGYNEQFF. The CDR3 DNA sequence: TGCGCCAGCAGCCAAGATTGGCAGGGCTACAATGAGCAGTTCTTC.